This T cell receptor (beta chain) comes out of a study of cytomegalovirus exposure and HLA in healthy donors. About the research overall: A later analysis reported the 120 validation repertoires used the same platform as the 500 to 800 first-cohort repertoires.

The study's findings and limits: There were three CMV-associated chains whose specificity for CMV antigens was confirmed in vitro. Reports indicated that the classifier achieved high specificity and sensitivity in diagnosing cytomegalovirus status. TCR sequences were mostly rare, though some public TCRs occurred in many donors.

Germline loops: CDR1 SNHLY, CDR2 FYNNEI. The ends lost 5 bases at V and 6 bases at J; junction bases unmatched: 6. This CDR3 has 14 amino acids. On this clone itself: Its antigen is unknown.

Here immunoSEQ multiplex PCR was the method, and the copy in TCRdb shows in-frame clones only, minus some. The data hold some 90,000 clones, with about 96% observed a single time. The source is a man aged 18 to 30 in good health and CMV-seronegative. J is TRBJ1-2 and V is TRBV2; 10 bases line up with TRBD1. The specimen sequenced was PBMCs. The CDR3 spells CASSSGTGVHGYTF. CDR3 DNA: TGTGCCAGCAGTTCCGGGACAGGGGTTCATGGCTACACCTTC.